The 31 T cell receptor beta chains below were found in one sample sequenced in a study of regulatory T cells in long-lasting Graves disease. Library construction for TCR beta used iRepertoire HTBI primers and Arm-PCR of CDR3 regions. Via MiXCR, TCRdb re-called the multiplex PCR reads, giving one row per CDR3 protein. The sample lists 700,000 or so distinct CDR3 sequences; approximately 31% were seen once. The time point: persistent/refractory GD, antithyroid drugs over 5 years with positive TRAb. PBMCs were the source of the RNA used for TCR sequencing. The sample was peripheral blood mononuclear cells (PBMCs), taken when the disease was refractory, from a patient treated with antithyroid drugs. The receptors come from a female donor with Graves disease.

The CDR3 spells CASSTTGKFVDEQYF. CDR3 DNA sequence: TGTGCCAGCAGCACAACAGGGAAGTTTGTCGACGAGCAGTACTTC. V is TRBV5-5 and J is TRBJ2-7; the D gene is possibly TRBD1 (6 bases). CDR3 length: 15 residues. V lost 4 bases and J lost 5, with 19 bases in between. The germline V gene encodes CDR1 SGHKS and CDR2 YYEKEE (reference sequence).

This clonotype was observed a handful of times. V and J are TRBV4-1 and TRBJ2-7, with a tentative D call TRBD1 (6 bases). V was trimmed by 3 bases and J by 3 bases, leaving 9 bases between them. The CDR3 totals 13 residues. Germline lookup yields CDR1 MGHRA and CDR2 YSYEKL. The DNA for the CDR3 is TGCGCCAGCAGCCAGGGACATAACTACGAGCAGTACTTC. Protein sequence: CASSQGHNYEQYF.

The chain employs TRBV4-1 and TRBJ2-7; D remains unclear. V was clipped by 1 base and J by 3 bases, with 10 bases between them. The germline V gene has CDR1 MGHRA and CDR2 YSYEKL. The CDR3 consists of 14 residues. CDR3 region: CASSQGTNLYEQYF. The DNA of the CDR3 is TGCGCCAGCAGCCAAGGCACGAACCTCTACGAGCAGTACTTC.

A remark on this clonotype: It is likely a read error, because the conserved phenylalanine at the end of the CDR3 is missing. It is unclear where the CDR3 begins or ends on the DNA, so no DNA is shown, and the CDR3 is as TCRdb lists it. The rearrangement joins TRBV6-1 to TRBJ1-2. Germline CDR1 and CDR2: MNHNS and SASEGT. Termini included, the CDR3 measures 12 amino acids. The CDR3 loop reads CASSEVLGGTSS.

The chain joins TRBV2 to TRBJ2-3; 7 bases are shared with TRBD2. CDR3 length: 14 amino acids. The V gene end was trimmed by 8 bases and the J gene end by 5 bases; junction bases not matched to a gene: 10. Germline V lookup: CDR1 SNHLY, CDR2 FYNNEI. CDR3 nucleotides: TGTGCCAGCGGTCTGTCTAGCGGTAAAGATACGCAGTATTTT. It specifies CASGLSSGKDTQYF.

This clonotype was detected a few times. This rearrangement joins TRBV5-1 to TRBJ2-2; 8 nucleotides align to TRBD1. Germline V gives CDR1 SGHRS, CDR2 YFSETQ. The V and J ends lost 4 bases and 1 base, in that order; junction bases with no gene match: 18. CDR3 size: 20 residues. CDR3 bases: TGCGCCAGCAGCCACTTGGTAGGACAGGGTAAAGTCAAGAACACCGGGGAGCTGTTTTTT. Its translation is CASSHLVGQGKVKNTGELFF.

The chain recombines TRBV5-1 with TRBJ1-1; TRBD1 agrees at 9 bases. CDR1 is SGHRS, CDR2 YFSETQ, per germline. This CDR3 comprises 15 residues. The V gene end was trimmed by 2 bases and the J gene end by 4 bases; junction bases not matched to a gene: 6. CDR3 sequence: CASSLLTGGVTEAFF. As DNA, the CDR3 is TGCGCCAGCAGCTTACTGACAGGGGGTGTCACTGAAGCTTTCTTT.

In its sample, this clonotype was seen a few times. The V gene is TRBV20-1, the J gene TRBJ1-5; 8 bases fit TRBD1. Germline CDR1 and CDR2: DFQATT and SNEGSKA (reference sequence). V trimming: 6 bases; J trimming: 1 base; junction bases outside the gene matches: 5. The CDR3 contains 14 residues. CDR3 amino acids: CSARQGMSNQPQHF. DNA of the CDR3: TGCAGTGCGAGACAGGGGATGAGCAATCAGCCCCAGCATTTT.

This clonotype occurred a few times. This rearrangement joins TRBV6-1 to TRBJ1-1; possibly TRBD1 for D (5 bases). The ends were cut back, 2 bases at V and 3 bases at J, with 19 bases in the middle. This CDR3 has 17 amino acids. CDR1 is MNHNS, CDR2 SASEGT, per germline. CDR3 sequence: CASSEIRAGTAYTEAFF. DNA of the CDR3: TGTGCCAGCAGTGAAATAAGGGCAGGGACGGCATACACTGAAGCTTTCTTT.

This clonotype occurred a few times. The chain has TRBV7-2 and TRBJ2-7, with 9 bases aligning to TRBD2. The junction had 6 bases not matched to a gene; V was cut back by 5 bases and J by 1 base. This CDR3 spans 15 amino acids. Germline CDR1 and CDR2: SGHTA and FQGNSA. The CDR3: CASSKAGGLSYEQYF. CDR3 nucleotides: TGTGCCAGCAGCAAAGCGGGAGGTCTATCCTACGAGCAGTACTTC.

This clonotype was recorded only once. The rearrangement joins TRBV7-9 to TRBJ1-1; the match to TRBD1 covers 10 bases. The V gene's germline CDR1 is SEHNR and CDR2 FQNEAQ (reference sequence). V trimming: 5 bases; J trimming: 7 bases; junction bases outside the gene matches: 10. The CDR3 is 15 amino acids. The CDR3: CASSVGTGASDEAFF. The CDR3, as DNA: TGTGCCAGCAGCGTGGGGACAGGGGCCTCGGATGAAGCTTTCTTT.

This chain links TRBV6-2 or TRBV6-3 with TRBJ1-4, with TRBD1 matching 11 bases. This CDR3 comprises 15 residues. Trimming cost V 5 bases and J 5 bases; bases outside gene matches: 4. Germline lookup yields CDR1 MNHEY and CDR2 SVGEGT. CDR3 nucleotides: TGTGCCAGCAGTGCCCGGACAGGGGGCAATGAAAAACTGTTTTTT. Protein: CASSARTGGNEKLFF.

CDR3 sequence reads: CASSQKLGWDGYTF. In DNA form, the CDR3 reads TGCGCCAGCAGCCAGAAATTGGGGTGGGATGGCTACACCTTC. This rearrangement joins TRBV4-1 to TRBJ1-2; no clear D. Trimming cost V 3 bases and J 6 bases, with 14 bases left between them. Germline lookup yields CDR1 MGHRA and CDR2 YSYEKL. The CDR3 covers 14 residues.

Turning to this clonotype: Germline is not matched at one junction end, which may reflect a read error. The chain combines TRBV5-1 with TRBJ2-7; D is undetermined. Germline CDR1 reads SGHRS; CDR2 reads YFSETQ. This CDR3 region has 14 residues. CDR3 nucleotide sequence: TGCGCCAGCAGCTTGGTTACAAGCTCCTACGAGCAGTGCTTC. Its translation: CASSLVTSSYEQCF.

Concerning this clonotype itself: At one end, the junction sequence differs from germline, possibly due to a read error. The rearrangement joins TRBV5-1 to TRBJ1-3, with 8 bases that match TRBD1. The germline V gene has CDR1 SGHRS and CDR2 YFSETQ. The CDR3 extends over 13 amino acids. This CDR3 reads CASRLDRVGTIYF. CDR3 nucleotide sequence: TGCGCCAGCAGATTGGACAGGGTTGGAACCATATATTTT.

This clonotype was seen a few times. This CDR3 is CAFRAGGTLDEQYF. CDR3 nucleotide sequence: TGTGCCTTCCGAGCGGGAGGGACCCTGGACGAGCAGTACTTC. The rearrangement links TRBV30 to TRBJ2-7, with 10 bases that match TRBD2. The V segment lost 7 bases and the J segment 5 bases; nucleotides outside the gene matches: 11. The CDR3 loop spans 14 amino acids. The germline V gene has CDR1 GTSNPN and CDR2 SVGIG (reference sequence).

The chain combines TRBV2 with TRBJ2-5, with 8 bases matching TRBD1. Looked up from germline, CDR1 is SNHLY and CDR2 is FYNNEI. The CDR3 loop spans 13 amino acids. The J segment lost 3 bases and the V segment lost 10 bases, leaving 7 bases of the junction unmatched. CDR3 protein: CATHRGLEETQYF. The CDR3 DNA is TGTGCCACACACAGGGGGTTGGAAGAGACCCAGTACTTC.

This clonotype was seen once. V is TRBV30 and J is TRBJ1-2, with unresolved D. From germline, CDR1 is GTSNPN and CDR2 SVGIG (reference sequence). The CDR3 is made up of 12 amino acids. Trimming pared 0 bases from V and 7 bases from J, leaving 9 bases between. Written as DNA, the CDR3 is TGTGCCTGGAGTGTACAACGTTCTGGCTACACCTTC. Residues: CAWSVQRSGYTF.

The chain joins TRBV29-1 to TRBJ1-1; D is undetermined. CDR3 size: 13 residues. Trimming removed 7 bases from V and 1 base from J, with 13 bases in between. The V gene's germline CDR1 is SQVTM and CDR2 ANQGSEA. The CDR3 DNA sequence: TGCAGCGCCCAAGGCCCAGGGAACACTGAAGCTTTCTTT. Translated, it gives CSAQGPGNTEAFF.

This clonotype was detected many times. V usage is TRBV11-2 and J usage is TRBJ2-5; TRBD2 matches at 8 bases. Germline values: CDR1 SGHAT, CDR2 FQNNGV. J lost 1 base, V lost 5 bases, and 6 bases had no gene match. CDR3 length equals 15 residues. The CDR3, as DNA: TGTGCCAGCAGCATCAAAGCGGGAGTCCAAGAGACCCAGTACTTC. Its protein is CASSIKAGVQETQYF.

This clonotype was found many times. The gene calls are TRBV12-3 or TRBV12-4 and TRBJ1-5, with 9 bases matching TRBD1. V shed 2 bases and J 0 bases; nucleotides not matched to a gene: 8. The CDR3 runs 18 residues. In DNA form, the CDR3 reads TGTGCCAGCAGTTTATCGGGACAGGGTTACCCTAGCAATCAGCCCCAGCATTTT. Its protein product is CASSLSGQGYPSNQPQHF.

This clonotype occurred a few times. This chain links TRBV11-1 with TRBJ2-7; a possible D gene is TRBD2 (7 bases). Germline loops: CDR1 SGHAT, CDR2 FQDESV (reference sequence). The CDR3 covers 11 residues. V was pared by 6 bases and J by 6 bases, with 9 bases between. This CDR3 reads CASRRGREQYF. The DNA of the CDR3 is TGTGCCAGCAGGCGGGGGCGCGAGCAGTACTTC.

J is TRBJ1-5 and V is TRBV6-2 or TRBV6-3, with D perhaps matching TRBD1 (5 bases). Germline CDR1 and CDR2: MNHEY and SVGEGT. The CDR3 loop spans 17 amino acids. V was cut by 6 bases and J by 1 base, with 19 bases left in between. Here the CDR3 DNA reads TGTGCCAGCAGACCCGGGAAACGGGGCAGAAGCAATCAGCCCCAGCATTTT. It specifies CASRPGKRGRSNQPQHF.

This clonotype appeared many times. The V call is TRBV30, the J call TRBJ1-4; TRBD1 aligns across 7 bases. Germline CDR1 GTSNPN, CDR2 SVGIG (reference sequence). The junction had 3 bases not matched to a gene; V was cut back by 1 base and J by 4 bases. The CDR3 spans 14 residues. The DNA of the CDR3 is TGTGCCTGGAGTGCGACAGGGCTTAATGAAAAACTGTTTTTT. The encoded protein is CAWSATGLNEKLFF.

This clonotype was seen a few times. A single base separates this from a much larger clone, so it may be a read error. This chain connects TRBV10-3 to TRBJ2-7; 13 nucleotides align to TRBD2. The CDR3 length is 14 residues. The germline V gene encodes CDR1 ENHRY and CDR2 SYGVKD. Trimming took 6 bases from V and 3 from J; bases not matched to a gene: 2. DNA of the CDR3: TGTGCCATCAGCCGGACTAGCGGGAGCTACGAGCAGTACTTC. Protein sequence: CAISRTSGSYEQYF.

This clonotype showed up many times. The CDR3 protein is CASSGTSGRFVQETQYF. In nucleotides, the CDR3 is TGTGCCAGCAGTGGGACTAGCGGGAGATTTGTCCAAGAGACCCAGTACTTC. The chain uses TRBV2 and TRBJ2-5, with 13 nucleotides matching TRBD2. This CDR3 region has 17 residues. CDR1 SNHLY and CDR2 FYNNEI come from the germline V gene. Unmatched junction bases numbered 6, after V lost 4 bases and J lost 1 base.

The CDR3, as DNA: TGTGCCAGCAGTATTGGGACTCTTCCTGGAAACACCATATATTTT. Its protein is CASSIGTLPGNTIYF. The chain links TRBV6-1 to TRBJ1-3; a weak D match, TRBD1 (5 bases). The V end lost 5 bases, the J end lost 2 bases, and 13 bases lay between the germline ends. Germline V gives CDR1 MNHNS, CDR2 SASEGT. The CDR3 runs 15 residues.

J is TRBJ1-1 and V is TRBV5-1, with 8 bases aligning to TRBD1. CDR1 and CDR2 from the germline V gene are SGHRS and YFSETQ. Trimming cost V 3 bases and J 5 bases; bases outside gene matches: 6. The CDR3 spans 14 residues. CDR3 residues: CASSSQGGRTEAFF. Here the CDR3 DNA reads TGCGCCAGCAGCTCACAGGGGGGTCGGACTGAAGCTTTCTTT.

The J gene is TRBJ2-7, the V gene TRBV19; 10 bases align to TRBD1. The germline V gene encodes CDR1 LNHDA and CDR2 SQIVND (reference sequence). With 4 bases clipped from V and 6 bases from J, the junction kept 9 bases outside the gene matches. The CDR3 runs 15 residues. CDR3 protein: CASSKTEGQGTEQYF. CDR3 nucleotides: TGTGCCAGTAGTAAGACCGAGGGACAGGGGACCGAGCAGTACTTC.

This clonotype appeared a few times. This CDR3 is CAWSVFGDRFNYGYTF. CDR3 coding DNA: TGTGCCTGGAGTGTGTTCGGGGACAGATTTAACTATGGCTACACCTTC. The chain is built from TRBV30 and TRBJ1-2, with 7 bases lining up with TRBD1. After removal of 0 bases from V and 1 base from J, the junction contained 8 bases not matched to a gene. Germline V gene lookup returns CDR1 GTSNPN and CDR2 SVGIG (reference sequence). The length of the CDR3 is 16 residues.

V and J are TRBV5-4 and TRBJ1-2; weak D call: TRBD1 (6 bases). The V end lost 4 bases, the J end lost 5 bases, and 18 bases lay between the germline ends. Germline V gene sequence: CDR1 SGHNT, CDR2 YYREEE (reference sequence). CDR3 length: 15 amino acids. The CDR3 loop is CASSPGEQGGYGYTF. The CDR3, as DNA: TGTGCCAGCAGCCCAGGGGAACAGGGAGGGTATGGCTACACCTTC. Combining the CDR3 with reference TRBV5-4 and TRBJ1-2 gives the whole variable domain ETGVTQSPTHLIKTRGQQVTLRCSSQSGHNTVSWYQQALGQGPQFIFQYYREEENGRGNFPPRFSGLQFPNYSSELNVNALELDDSALYLCASSPGEQGGYGYTFGSGTRLTVV.